Listed below are T cell receptor beta chains from one sample, sequenced in a study of blood T cell repertoires in COVID-19. Clones were read by immunoSEQ multiplex PCR, and TCRdb kept only the in-frame ones, dropping some. The table lists 200,000 to 250,000 clones, about 80% of them singletons. The sequencing input was PBMCs or T cells enriched from blood (not recorded which). These receptor sequences come from a man aged 60 to 75 who had recovered from COVID-19. The CDR3 runs from the conserved cysteine through the conserved F or W. A D gene is named only where the DNA matches it firmly. Not every row has a clone size; where given, it reads once, few, many or a size class.

>TRBJ1-4|TRBD1|once|TRBV6-5
CASRAITGDNEKLFF
TGTGCCAGCAGAGCCATAACAGGGGATAATGAAAAACTGTTTTTT
>TRBJ1-1|TRBD1|.|TRBV5-1
CASFGQGAEAFF
TGCGCCAGCTTTGGACAGGGCGCTGAAGCTTTCTTT
>TRBJ2-3|TRBD2|.|TRBV4-3
CASSRELAGGTDTQYF
TGCGCCAGCAGCCGAGAACTAGCGGGGGGCACAGATACGCAGTATTTT
>TRBJ2-1|TRBD1|.|TRBV4-1
CASSQPPDRAHEQFF
TGCGCCAGCAGCCAACCCCCCGACAGGGCCCATGAGCAGTTCTTC
>TRBJ2-5|TRBD1|.|TRBV29-1
CSAGQGGTQYF
TGCAGCGCAGGACAGGGTGGGACCCAGTACTTC
>TRBJ1-1|TRBD1|few|TRBV3-1/TRBV3-2
CASSQTGAEAFF
TGTGCCAGCAGCCAAACAGGGGCTGAAGCTTTCTTT
>TRBJ1-5|.|.|TRBV7-9
CASSLVGNQPQHF
TGTGCCAGCAGCTTAGTCGGCAATCAGCCCCAGCATTTT
>TRBJ1-3|.|.|TRBV28
CASIGGAANSGNTIYF
TGTGCCAGCATTGGAGGGGCAGCCAACTCTGGAAACACCATATATTTT
>TRBJ2-2|.|.|TRBV19
CASSLSGVNTGELFF
TGTGCCAGTAGTTTGTCAGGCGTGAACACCGGGGAGCTGTTTTTT
>TRBJ1-3|TRBD1|.|TRBV25-1
CASSESRSGGGNTIYF
TGTGCCAGCAGTGAATCAAGGTCAGGGGGTGGAAACACCATATATTTT
>TRBJ2-7|.|.|TRBV9
CASSVDSGYEQYF
TGTGCCAGCAGCGTAGACTCCGGCTACGAGCAGTACTTC
>TRBJ1-2|.|.|TRBV6-5
CASSYSNQGLYGYTF
TGTGCCAGCAGTTACTCAAACCAGGGGCTCTATGGCTACACCTTC
>TRBJ2-1|TRBD2|.|TRBV9
CASSPLTSGEQFF
TGTGCCAGCAGCCCTCTGACTAGCGGGGAGCAGTTCTTC
>TRBJ2-3|TRBD1|.|TRBV11-2
CASSYNRGSADTQYF
TGTGCCAGCAGCTACAACAGGGGGTCGGCAGATACGCAGTATTTT
>TRBJ1-2|.|.|TRBV18
CASSPSVLETYGYTF
TGTGCCAGCTCACCCTCGGTTTTAGAAACCTATGGCTACACCTTC
>TRBJ1-5|TRBD1|.|TRBV7-2
CASSYRTGSNQPQHF
TGTGCCAGCAGCTACCGGACAGGGAGCAATCAGCCCCAGCATTTT
>TRBJ1-2|TRBD1|.|TRBV28
CASVTGQGAGGYTF
TGTGCCAGCGTTACGGGACAGGGGGCGGGAGGCTACACCTTC
>TRBJ1-2|.|.|TRBV7-2
CASSSVPTNYGYTF
TGTGCCAGCAGCTCAGTACCCACTAACTATGGCTACACCTTC
>TRBJ2-3|.|.|TRBV30
CAWSLGRDTQYF
TGTGCCTGGAGTTTGGGGAGGGATACGCAGTATTTT
>TRBJ2-7|TRBD1|.|TRBV18
CASSPTPQGVHEQYF
TGTGCCAGCTCACCGACACCACAGGGGGTACACGAGCAGTACTTC
>TRBJ1-3|.|.|TRBV11-3
CASSLSRGRNTIYF
TGTGCCAGCAGCTTAAGCCGAGGAAGGAACACCATATATTTT
>TRBJ1-5|.|.|TRBV10-3
CAISGRGDQPQHF
TGTGCCATCAGTGGCAGGGGTGATCAGCCCCAGCATTTT
>TRBJ1-1|.|.|TRBV7-3
CASSLNSGENTEAFF
TGTGCCAGCAGCTTAAATTCAGGGGAGAACACTGAAGCTTTCTTT
>TRBJ1-1|.|.|TRBV7-2
CASSGGRVGVTEAFF
TGTGCCAGCAGCGGGGGCAGGGTCGGGGTCACTGAAGCTTTCTTT
>TRBJ1-2|TRBD1|.|TRBV9
CASSVGQGLINGYGYTF
TGTGCCAGCAGCGTGGGACAGGGTCTCATTAACGGCTATGGCTACACCTTC
>TRBJ2-7|TRBD2|.|TRBV4-3
CASSQDLLAGSYEQYF
TGCGCCAGCAGCCAAGATCTGCTAGCGGGGAGTTACGAGCAGTACTTC
>TRBJ2-5|TRBD2|.|TRBV7-2
CASVRLAGGETQYF
TGTGCCAGCGTAAGACTAGCGGGGGGAGAGACCCAGTACTTC